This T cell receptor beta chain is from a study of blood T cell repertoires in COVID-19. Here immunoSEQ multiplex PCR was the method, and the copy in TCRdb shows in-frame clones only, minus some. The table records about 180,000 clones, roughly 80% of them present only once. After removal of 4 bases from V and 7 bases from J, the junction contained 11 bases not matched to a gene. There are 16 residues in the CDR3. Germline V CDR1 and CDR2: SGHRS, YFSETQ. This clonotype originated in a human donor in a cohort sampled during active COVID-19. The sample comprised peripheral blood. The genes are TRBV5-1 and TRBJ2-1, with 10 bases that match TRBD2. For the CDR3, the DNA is TGCGCCAGCAGCACGCACCTAGCGGGGGCGGGGAATGAGCAGTTCTTC. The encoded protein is CASSTHLAGAGNEQFF.